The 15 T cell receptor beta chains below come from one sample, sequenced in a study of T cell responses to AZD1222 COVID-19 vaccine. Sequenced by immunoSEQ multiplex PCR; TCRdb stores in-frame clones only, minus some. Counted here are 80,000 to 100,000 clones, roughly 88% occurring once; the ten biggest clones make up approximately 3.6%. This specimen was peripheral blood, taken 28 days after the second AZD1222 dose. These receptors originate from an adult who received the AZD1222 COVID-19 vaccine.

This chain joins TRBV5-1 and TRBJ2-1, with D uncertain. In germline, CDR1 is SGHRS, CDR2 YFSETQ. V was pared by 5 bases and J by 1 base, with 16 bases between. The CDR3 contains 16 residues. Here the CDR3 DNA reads TGCGCCAGCAGTATCTTATGGGGTTCGTCCTACAATGAGCAGTTCTTC. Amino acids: CASSILWGSSYNEQFF.

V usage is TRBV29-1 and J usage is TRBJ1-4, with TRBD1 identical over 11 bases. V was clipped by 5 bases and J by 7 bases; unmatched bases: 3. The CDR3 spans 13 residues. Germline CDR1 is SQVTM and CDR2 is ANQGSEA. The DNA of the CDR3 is TGCAGCGTTCCCGGGACAGGGGGTGAAAAACTGTTTTTT. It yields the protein CSVPGTGGEKLFF.

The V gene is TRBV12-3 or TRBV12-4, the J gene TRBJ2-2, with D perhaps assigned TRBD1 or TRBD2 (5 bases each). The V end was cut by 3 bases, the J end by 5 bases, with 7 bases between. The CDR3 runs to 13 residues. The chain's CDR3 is CASSFGGTGELFF. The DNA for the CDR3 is TGTGCCAGCAGTTTTGGGGGAACCGGGGAGCTGTTTTTT.

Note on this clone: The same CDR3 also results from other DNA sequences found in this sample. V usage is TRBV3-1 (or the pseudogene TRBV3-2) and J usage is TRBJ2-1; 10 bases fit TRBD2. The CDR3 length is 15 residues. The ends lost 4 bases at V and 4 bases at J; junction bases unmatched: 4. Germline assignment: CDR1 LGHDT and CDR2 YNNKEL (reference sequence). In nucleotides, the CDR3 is TGTGCCAGCAGCCGAACTAGCGGGGATTACAATGAGCAGTTCTTC. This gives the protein CASSRTSGDYNEQFF.

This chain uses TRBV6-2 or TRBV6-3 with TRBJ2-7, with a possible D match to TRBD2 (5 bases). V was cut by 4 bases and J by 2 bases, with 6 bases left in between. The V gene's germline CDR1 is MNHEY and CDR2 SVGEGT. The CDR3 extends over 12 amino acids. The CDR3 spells CASSSSTYEQYF. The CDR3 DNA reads TGTGCCAGCAGTTCTAGCACCTACGAGCAGTACTTC.

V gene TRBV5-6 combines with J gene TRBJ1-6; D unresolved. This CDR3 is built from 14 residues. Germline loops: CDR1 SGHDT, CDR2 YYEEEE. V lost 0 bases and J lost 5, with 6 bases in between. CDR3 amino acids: CASSLVGDNSPLHF. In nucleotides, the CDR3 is TGTGCCAGCAGCTTGGTCGGAGATAATTCACCCCTCCACTTT.

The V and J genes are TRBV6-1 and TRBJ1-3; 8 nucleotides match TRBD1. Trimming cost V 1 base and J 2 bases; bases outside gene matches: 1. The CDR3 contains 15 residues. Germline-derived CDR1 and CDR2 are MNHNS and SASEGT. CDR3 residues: CASSEGTGPGNTIYF. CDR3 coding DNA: TGTGCCAGCAGTGAAGGGACAGGGCCTGGAAACACCATATATTTT.

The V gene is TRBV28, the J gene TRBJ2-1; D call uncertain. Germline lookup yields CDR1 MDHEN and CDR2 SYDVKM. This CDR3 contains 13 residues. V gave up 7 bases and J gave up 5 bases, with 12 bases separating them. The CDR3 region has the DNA TGTGCCAGCACTAAAGACCAGAACAATGAGCAGTTCTTC. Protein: CASTKDQNNEQFF.

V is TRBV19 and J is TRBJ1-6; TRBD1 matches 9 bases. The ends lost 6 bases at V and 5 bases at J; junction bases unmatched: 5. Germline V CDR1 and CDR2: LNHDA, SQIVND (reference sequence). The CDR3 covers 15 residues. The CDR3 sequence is CASSRTGGNNSPLHF. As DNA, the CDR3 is TGTGCCAGTAGCCGAACAGGGGGCAATAATTCACCCCTCCACTTT.

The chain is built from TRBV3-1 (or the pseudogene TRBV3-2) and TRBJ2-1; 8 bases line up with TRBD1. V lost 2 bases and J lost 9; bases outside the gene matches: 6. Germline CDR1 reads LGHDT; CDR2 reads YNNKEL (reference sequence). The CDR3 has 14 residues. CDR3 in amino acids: CASSQSTGGGEQFF. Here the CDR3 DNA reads TGTGCCAGCAGCCAATCCACAGGGGGTGGTGAGCAGTTCTTC.

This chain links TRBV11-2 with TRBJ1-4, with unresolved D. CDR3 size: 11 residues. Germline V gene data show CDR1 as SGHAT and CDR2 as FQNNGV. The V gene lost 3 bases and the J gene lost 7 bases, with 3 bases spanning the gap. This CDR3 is CASSFGEKLFF. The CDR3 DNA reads TGTGCCAGCAGCTTTGGTGAAAAACTGTTTTTT.

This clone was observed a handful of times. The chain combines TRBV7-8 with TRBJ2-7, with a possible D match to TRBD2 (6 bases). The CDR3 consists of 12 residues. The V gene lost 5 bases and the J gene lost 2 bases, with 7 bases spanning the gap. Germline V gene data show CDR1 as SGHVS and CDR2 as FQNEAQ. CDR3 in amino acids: CASSPGAYEQYF. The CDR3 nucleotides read TGTGCCAGCAGCCCGGGGGCCTACGAGCAGTACTTC.

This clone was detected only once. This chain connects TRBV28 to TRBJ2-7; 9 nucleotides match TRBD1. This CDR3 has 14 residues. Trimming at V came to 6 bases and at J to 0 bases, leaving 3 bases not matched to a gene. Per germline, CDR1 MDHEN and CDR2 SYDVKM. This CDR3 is CASSPTGGSYEQYF. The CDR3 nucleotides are TGTGCCAGCAGCCCGACAGGGGGCTCCTACGAGCAGTACTTC.

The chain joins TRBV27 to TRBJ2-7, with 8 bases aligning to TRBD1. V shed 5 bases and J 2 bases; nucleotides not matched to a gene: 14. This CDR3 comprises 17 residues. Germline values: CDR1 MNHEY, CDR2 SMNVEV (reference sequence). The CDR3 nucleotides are TGTGCCAGCAGTCACCGGGGACAGGCTACCCTCGCCTACGAGCAGTACTTC. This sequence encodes CASSHRGQATLAYEQYF.

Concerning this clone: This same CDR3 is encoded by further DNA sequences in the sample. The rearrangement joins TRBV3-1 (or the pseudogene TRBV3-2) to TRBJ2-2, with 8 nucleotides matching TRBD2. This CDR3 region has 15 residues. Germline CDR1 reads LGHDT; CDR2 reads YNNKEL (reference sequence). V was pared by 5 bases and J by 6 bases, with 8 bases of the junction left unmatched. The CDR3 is CASSFGTGGAGELFF. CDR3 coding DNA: TGTGCCAGCAGCTTCGGGACGGGGGGGGCCGGGGAGCTGTTTTTT.